Shown below are 21 T cell receptor beta chains from a single sample sequenced in a study of graft-versus-host responses after intestinal transplantation. Their specific antigens are unknown. Data came from immunoSEQ multiplex PCR; TCRdb stores just in-frame clones and leaves some out. Here the sample spans some 140,000 clones, around nine tenths being singletons. The sequencing used unstimulated CD4+ T cells sorted from spleen or lymph node cells, collected before intestinal transplant. All receptors come from a human donor who received an intestinal transplant.

The table lists this clone with a few counts. The chain joins TRBV5-1 to TRBJ1-1; 12 bases match TRBD1. This CDR3 has 15 amino acids. Germline V lookup: CDR1 SGHRS, CDR2 YFSETQ. J lost 10 bases, V lost 0 bases, and 7 bases had no gene match. The CDR3 loop reads CASSLEGTGGEGAFF. CDR3 DNA sequence: TGCGCCAGCAGCTTGGAGGGGACAGGGGGCGAGGGAGCTTTCTTT.

V usage is TRBV10-3 and J usage is TRBJ2-1, with TRBD2 identical over 7 bases. With 10 bases clipped from V and 0 bases from J, the junction kept 12 bases outside the gene matches. The CDR3 extends over 16 amino acids. Germline values: CDR1 ENHRY, CDR2 SYGVKD. CDR3 sequence reads: CATNPSGTSSYNEQFF. CDR3 in DNA: TGTGCCACGAATCCTAGCGGAACTTCCTCCTACAATGAGCAGTTCTTC.

This chain joins TRBV4-2 and TRBJ2-5, with TRBD2 as a possible D gene (6 bases). V gave up 2 bases and J gave up 4 bases, with 20 bases separating them. The CDR3 runs 17 residues. The germline V gene encodes CDR1 LGHNA and CDR2 YNFKEQ. The DNA of the CDR3 is TGTGCCAGCAGCCAACTTCCCCGGAGTAGCGGAATAGAGACCCAGTACTTC. Protein product: CASSQLPRSSGIETQYF.

Of note for this clone: At the DNA level, this CDR3 is encoded by other sequences in the same sample as well. The chain carries TRBV7-2 and TRBJ1-3; the D is unclear. The CDR3 is 13 residues long. Germline loops: CDR1 SGHTA, CDR2 FQGNSA. V was clipped by 5 bases and J by 2 bases, with 7 bases between them. CDR3 nucleotides: TGTGCCAGCAGCCTACTCCCTGGAAACACCATATATTTT. Protein sequence: CASSLLPGNTIYF.

The V call is TRBV19, the J call TRBJ1-5; D not resolved. Germline lookup yields CDR1 LNHDA and CDR2 SQIVND (reference sequence). The CDR3 spans 12 residues. With 3 bases removed from V and 11 bases from J, the gap between germline ends came to 11 bases. CDR3 region: CASSMWSGAQHF. The DNA of the CDR3 is TGTGCCAGTAGTATGTGGAGTGGGGCCCAGCATTTT.

The chain employs TRBV6-1 and TRBJ1-3; tentative D call: TRBD1 (5 bases). V was shortened by 6 bases and J by 0 bases, with 12 bases between the two germline ends. CDR3 size: 15 residues. Germline V gives CDR1 MNHNS, CDR2 SASEGT. CDR3 in amino acids: CASRQDGGSGNTIYF. The CDR3 region has the DNA TGTGCCAGCAGACAGGACGGAGGCTCTGGAAACACCATATATTTT.

This clone has a single count. This chain uses TRBV25-1 with TRBJ2-7, with TRBD1 identical over 9 bases. The CDR3 loop spans 15 amino acids. Trimming took 1 base from V and 2 from J; bases not matched to a gene: 3. Germline lookup yields CDR1 MGHDK and CDR2 SYGVNS. The CDR3 loop reads CASSESDRGPYEQYF. CDR3 coding DNA: TGTGCCAGCAGTGAATCGGACAGGGGCCCCTACGAGCAGTACTTC.

In the case of this clone: Distinct nucleotide sequences in the sample also encode this CDR3. The V and J genes are TRBV5-8 and TRBJ2-3; TRBD2 matches 9 bases. The CDR3 is 15 amino acids. In germline, CDR1 is SGHTS, CDR2 YDEGEE. The ends lost 2 bases at V and 1 base at J; junction bases unmatched: 2. DNA for the CDR3: TGTGCCAGCAGCTTATTAGCGGGGGGCACAGATACGCAGTATTTT. Amino acids: CASSLLAGGTDTQYF.

This clone was detected only a few times. The chain recombines TRBV5-1 with TRBJ2-5, with 7 bases matching TRBD2. V shed 4 bases, J shed 0 bases, and the junction held 6 bases outside the gene matches. Germline V lookup: CDR1 SGHRS, CDR2 YFSETQ. The CDR3 runs to 15 residues. Here the CDR3 reads CASSARGGNQETQYF. The CDR3 DNA is TGCGCCAGCAGCGCGAGGGGAGGGAACCAAGAGACCCAGTACTTC.

The rearrangement joins TRBV28 to TRBJ1-5; no clear D gene. V lost 3 bases to trimming and J lost 6 bases, with 12 bases between them. This CDR3 is 14 amino acids long. Germline V gives CDR1 MDHEN, CDR2 SYDVKM. The CDR3 sequence: CASSLPGERQPQHF. Here the CDR3 DNA reads TGTGCCAGCAGTTTGCCCGGGGAGCGTCAGCCCCAGCATTTT.

This chain connects TRBV25-1 to TRBJ2-2; tentative D call: TRBD1 (5 bases). The CDR3 totals 14 residues. The V end lost 4 bases, the J end lost 5 bases, and 11 bases lay between the germline ends. Germline V gives CDR1 MGHDK, CDR2 SYGVNS. CDR3 in amino acids: CASSVAGKTGELFF. For the CDR3, the DNA is TGTGCCAGCAGTGTAGCAGGGAAGACCGGGGAGCTGTTTTTT.

The chain employs TRBV30 and TRBJ1-1; no clear D gene. V was clipped by 3 bases and J by 5 bases, with 13 bases between them. Germline CDR1 is GTSNPN and CDR2 is SVGIG (reference sequence). CDR3 length: 13 residues. The CDR3 loop is CAWRGNLLTEAFF. CDR3 DNA sequence: TGTGCCTGGAGGGGCAATCTTTTAACTGAAGCTTTCTTT.

This clone was observed a single time. V and J are TRBV7-8 and TRBJ2-1; 12 bases are a match to TRBD1. In germline, CDR1 is SGHVS, CDR2 FQNEAQ. The V gene end was trimmed by 5 bases and the J gene end by 6 bases; junction bases not matched to a gene: 8. The CDR3 has 16 amino acids. This chain's CDR3 is CASSPRDRGQANEQFF. In nucleotides, the CDR3 is TGTGCCAGCAGCCCGAGGGACAGGGGGCAGGCCAATGAGCAGTTCTTC.

Concerning this clone itself: Other DNA sequences of this sample code for an identical CDR3. This chain uses TRBV6-1 with TRBJ2-7; 9 bases are shared with TRBD1. J gave up 6 bases and V 5 bases, and 2 bases lay outside the gene matches. Germline CDR1 is MNHNS and CDR2 is SASEGT. The CDR3 is 12 amino acids. Here the CDR3 reads CASSRTGVEQYF. The CDR3 nucleotides are TGTGCCAGCAGTCGGACAGGGGTCGAGCAGTACTTC.

The chain is built from TRBV6-1 and TRBJ1-2; D is perhaps TRBD1 (6 bases). The CDR3 has 14 residues. V lost 5 bases and J 8 bases, leaving 18 bases between the germline ends. The V gene's germline CDR1 is MNHNS and CDR2 SASEGT. The CDR3 coding sequence is TGTGCCAGCAGTTTGGGCAGGGGATCGGACGGCTACACCTTC. Translated: CASSLGRGSDGYTF.

This chain uses TRBV5-1 with TRBJ2-7, with D maybe TRBD1 (6 bases). The CDR3 sequence is 12 residues long. The germline gives CDR1 SGHRS, CDR2 YFSETQ. The germline V and J ends were trimmed by 2 bases and 5 bases, with 8 bases remaining between them. CDR3 DNA sequence: TGCGCCAGCAGCTTACAGGGTAACGAGCAGTACTTC. It specifies CASSLQGNEQYF.

This clone was observed a single time. This rearrangement joins TRBV28 to TRBJ1-5; 8 bases map to TRBD1. V shed 8 bases, J shed 13 bases, and the junction held 16 bases outside the gene matches. CDR3 size: 14 residues. Looked up from germline, CDR1 is MDHEN and CDR2 is SYDVKM. The CDR3 region has the DNA TGTGCCAGCTCAATTCCCCTGACAGGGGAAGAACAGCATTTT. Translating it yields CASSIPLTGEEQHF.

V and J are TRBV18 and TRBJ2-3, with 8 bases aligning to TRBD2. The germline V gene has CDR1 KGHSH and CDR2 LQKENI. The J segment lost 2 bases and the V segment lost 0 bases, leaving 4 bases of the junction unmatched. The CDR3 is 16 residues long. CDR3 DNA: TGTGCCAGCTCACCACCAGGCGGGAGGATCACAGATACGCAGTATTTT. This encodes CASSPPGGRITDTQYF.

This chain links TRBV4-3 with TRBJ2-1; D remains unclear. The V end was cut by 1 base, the J end by 4 bases, with 14 bases between. Looked up from germline, CDR1 is LGHNA and CDR2 is YSLEER. This CDR3 region has 16 residues. Here the CDR3 reads CASSQAAPRQYNEQFF. Here the CDR3 DNA reads TGCGCCAGCAGCCAAGCGGCCCCTCGCCAATACAATGAGCAGTTCTTC.

The rearrangement links TRBV28 to TRBJ2-5; TRBD2 matches 8 bases. The J call may be mistaken, given a closer DNA end match to TRBJ2-7. Germline assignment: CDR1 MDHEN and CDR2 SYDVKM. The CDR3 contains 15 residues. This CDR3 reads CASDGGAGVTHEQYF. The CDR3 region has the DNA TGTGCCAGCGACGGGGGAGCGGGAGTAACCCACGAGCAGTACTTC.

The chain has TRBV28 and TRBJ1-1; TRBD1 might be the D (6 bases). The V and J ends lost 3 bases and 7 bases respectively, with 15 bases between them. The CDR3 has 14 amino acids. The V gene's germline CDR1 is MDHEN and CDR2 SYDVKM. The CDR3, as DNA: TGTGCCAGCAGTTTGCCGGGGTTCAGGGGTGAAGCTTTCTTT. This codes for CASSLPGFRGEAFF.